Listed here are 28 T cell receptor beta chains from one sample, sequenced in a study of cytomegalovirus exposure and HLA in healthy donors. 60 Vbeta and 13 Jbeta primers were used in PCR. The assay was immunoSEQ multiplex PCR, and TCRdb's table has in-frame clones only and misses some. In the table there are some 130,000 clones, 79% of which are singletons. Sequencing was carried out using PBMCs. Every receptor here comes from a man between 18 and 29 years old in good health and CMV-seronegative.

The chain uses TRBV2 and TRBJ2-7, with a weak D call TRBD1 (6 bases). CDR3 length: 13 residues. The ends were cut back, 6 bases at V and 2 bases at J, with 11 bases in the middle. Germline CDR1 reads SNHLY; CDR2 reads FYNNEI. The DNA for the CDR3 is TGTGCCAGCAGGTTGGGGGCGACCTACGAGCAGTACTTC. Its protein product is CASRLGATYEQYF.

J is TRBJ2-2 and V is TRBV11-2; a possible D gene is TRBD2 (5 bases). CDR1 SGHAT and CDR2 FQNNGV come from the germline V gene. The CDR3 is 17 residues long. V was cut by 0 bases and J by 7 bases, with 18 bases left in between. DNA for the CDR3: TGTGCCAGCAGCTTAGATATTAGCGCCCCTCTCGTCGGGGAGCTGTTTTTT. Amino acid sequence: CASSLDISAPLVGELFF.

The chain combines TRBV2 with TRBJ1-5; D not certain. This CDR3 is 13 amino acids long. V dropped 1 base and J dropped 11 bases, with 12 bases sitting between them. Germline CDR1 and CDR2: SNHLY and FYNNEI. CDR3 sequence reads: CASSEGTPGAQHF. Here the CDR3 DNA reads TGTGCCAGCAGTGAAGGGACCCCCGGGGCCCAGCATTTT.

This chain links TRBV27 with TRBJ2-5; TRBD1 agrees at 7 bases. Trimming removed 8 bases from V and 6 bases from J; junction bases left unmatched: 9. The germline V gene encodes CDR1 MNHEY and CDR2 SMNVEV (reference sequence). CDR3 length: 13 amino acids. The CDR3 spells CASRQGNGKTQYF. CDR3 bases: TGTGCCAGCCGACAGGGAAATGGAAAGACCCAGTACTTC.

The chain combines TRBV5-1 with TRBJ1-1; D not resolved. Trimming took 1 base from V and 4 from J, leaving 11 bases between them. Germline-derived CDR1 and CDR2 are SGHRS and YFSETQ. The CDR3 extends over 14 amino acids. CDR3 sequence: CASSLFPGSTEAFF. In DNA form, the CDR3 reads TGCGCCAGCAGCTTGTTCCCGGGTTCCACTGAAGCTTTCTTT.

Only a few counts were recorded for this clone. CDR3 nucleotide sequence: TGTGCCTGGAGTGGCGGGACAGGGAATCAGCCCCAGCATTTT. Amino acids: CAWSGGTGNQPQHF. The gene calls are TRBV30 and TRBJ1-5, with 9 bases lining up with TRBD1. Germline CDR1 is GTSNPN and CDR2 is SVGIG (reference sequence). The CDR3 spans 14 residues. V gave up 1 base and J gave up 4 bases; unmatched junction bases: 2.

CDR3 bases: TGTGCCAGCAGTGGGGGACAGGGCCTGAACACCGGGGAGCTGTTTTTT. This sequence encodes CASSGGQGLNTGELFF. J is TRBJ2-2 and V is TRBV2; 9 positions agree with TRBD1. Germline V gene sequence: CDR1 SNHLY, CDR2 FYNNEI. CDR3 length equals 16 residues. J was trimmed by 1 base and V by 4 bases; bases with no gene match: 4.

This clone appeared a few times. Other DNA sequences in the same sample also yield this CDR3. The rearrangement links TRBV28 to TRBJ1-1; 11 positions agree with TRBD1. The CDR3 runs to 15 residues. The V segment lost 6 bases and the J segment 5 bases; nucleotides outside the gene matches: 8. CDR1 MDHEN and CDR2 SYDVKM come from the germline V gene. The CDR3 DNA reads TGTGCCAGCAGCCGAACCGGGACAGGGGGGACTGAAGCTTTCTTT. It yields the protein CASSRTGTGGTEAFF.

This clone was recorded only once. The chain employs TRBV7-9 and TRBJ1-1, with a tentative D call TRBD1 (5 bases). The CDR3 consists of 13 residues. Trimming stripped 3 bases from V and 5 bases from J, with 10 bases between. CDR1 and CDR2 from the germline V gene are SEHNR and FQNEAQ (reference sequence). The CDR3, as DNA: TGTGCCAGCAGCTTGCCGGGGGGGACTGAAGCTTTCTTT. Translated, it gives CASSLPGGTEAFF.

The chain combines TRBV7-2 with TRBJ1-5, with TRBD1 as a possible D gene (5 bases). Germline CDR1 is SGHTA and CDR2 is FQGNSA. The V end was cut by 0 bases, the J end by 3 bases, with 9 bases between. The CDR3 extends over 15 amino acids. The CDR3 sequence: CASSLAGLLNQPQHF. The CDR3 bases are TGTGCCAGCAGCTTAGCGGGACTCCTCAATCAGCCCCAGCATTTT.

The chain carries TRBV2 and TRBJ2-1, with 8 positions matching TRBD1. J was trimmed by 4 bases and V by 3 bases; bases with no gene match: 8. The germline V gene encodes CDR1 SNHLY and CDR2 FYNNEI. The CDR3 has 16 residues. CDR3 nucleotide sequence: TGTGCCAGCAGTGACTTGGGACAGGCGAGATACAATGAGCAGTTCTTC. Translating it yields CASSDLGQARYNEQFF.

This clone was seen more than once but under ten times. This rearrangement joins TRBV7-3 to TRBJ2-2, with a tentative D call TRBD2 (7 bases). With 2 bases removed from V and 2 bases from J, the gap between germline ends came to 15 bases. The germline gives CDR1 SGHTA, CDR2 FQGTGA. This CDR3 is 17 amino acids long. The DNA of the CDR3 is TGTGCCAGCAGCTTAGTTCGGGGGGCGACCAACACCGGGGAGCTGTTTTTT. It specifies CASSLVRGATNTGELFF.

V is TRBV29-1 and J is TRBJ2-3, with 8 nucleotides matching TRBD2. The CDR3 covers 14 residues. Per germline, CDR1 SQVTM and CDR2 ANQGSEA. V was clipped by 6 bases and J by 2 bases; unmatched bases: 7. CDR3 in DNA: TGCAGCGTAAGACTAGCGCTAACCACAGATACGCAGTATTTT. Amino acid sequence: CSVRLALTTDTQYF.

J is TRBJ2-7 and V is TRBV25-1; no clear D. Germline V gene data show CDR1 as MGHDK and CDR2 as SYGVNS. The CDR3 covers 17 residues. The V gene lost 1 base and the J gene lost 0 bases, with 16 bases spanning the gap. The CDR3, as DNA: TGTGCCAGCAGTGAATCCGGTGTTTTGGGCAGCTCCTACGAGCAGTACTTC. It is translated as CASSESGVLGSSYEQYF.

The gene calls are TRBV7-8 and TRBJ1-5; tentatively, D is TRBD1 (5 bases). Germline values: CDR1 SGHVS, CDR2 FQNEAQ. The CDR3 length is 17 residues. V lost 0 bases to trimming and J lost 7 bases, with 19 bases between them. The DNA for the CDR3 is TGTGCCAGCAGCTTAGCCTTTTCGGGGGTTCGGGAACAGCCCCAGCATTTT. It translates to CASSLAFSGVREQPQHF.

CDR3 sequence: CASSPEGQGESQPQHF. As DNA, the CDR3 is TGCGCCAGCAGCCCGGAGGGACAGGGGGAAAGTCAGCCCCAGCATTTT. The chain links TRBV5-1 to TRBJ1-5; 11 bases line up with TRBD1. J lost 6 bases, V lost 4 bases, and 9 bases had no gene match. CDR1 SGHRS and CDR2 YFSETQ come from the germline V gene. The CDR3 is 16 amino acids.

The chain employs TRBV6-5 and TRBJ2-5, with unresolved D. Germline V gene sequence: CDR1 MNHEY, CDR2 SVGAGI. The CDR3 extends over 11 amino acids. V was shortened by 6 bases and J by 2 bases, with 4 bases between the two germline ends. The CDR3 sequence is CASRTQETQYF. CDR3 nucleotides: TGTGCCAGCAGGACACAAGAGACCCAGTACTTC.

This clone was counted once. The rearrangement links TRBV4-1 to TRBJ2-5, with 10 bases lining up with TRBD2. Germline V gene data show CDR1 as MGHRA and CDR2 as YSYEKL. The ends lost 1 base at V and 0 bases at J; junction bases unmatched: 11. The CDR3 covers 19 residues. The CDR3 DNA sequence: TGCGCCAGCAGCCAAGCGGGACGGATGACTAGCGGGTACCAAGAGACCCAGTACTTC. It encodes CASSQAGRMTSGYQETQYF.

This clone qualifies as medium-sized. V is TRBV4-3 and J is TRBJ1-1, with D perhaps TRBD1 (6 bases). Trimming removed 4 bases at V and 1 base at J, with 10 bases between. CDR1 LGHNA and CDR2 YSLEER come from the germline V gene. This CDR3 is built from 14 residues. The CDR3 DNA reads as TGCGCCAGCAGCCCGGGACACCCGAACACTGAAGCTTTCTTT. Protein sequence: CASSPGHPNTEAFF.

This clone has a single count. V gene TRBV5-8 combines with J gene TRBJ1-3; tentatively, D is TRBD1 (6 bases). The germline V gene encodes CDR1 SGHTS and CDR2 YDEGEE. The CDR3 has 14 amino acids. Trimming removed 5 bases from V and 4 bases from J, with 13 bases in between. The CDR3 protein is CASRPRGSGNTIYF. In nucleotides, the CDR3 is TGTGCCAGCAGACCCAGGGGTTCAGGAAACACCATATATTTT.

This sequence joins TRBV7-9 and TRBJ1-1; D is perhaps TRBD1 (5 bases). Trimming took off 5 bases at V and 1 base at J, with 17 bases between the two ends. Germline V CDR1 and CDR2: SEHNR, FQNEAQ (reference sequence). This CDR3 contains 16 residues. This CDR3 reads CASSQDAGRGNTEAFF. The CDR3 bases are TGTGCCAGCAGCCAAGATGCAGGGAGGGGGAACACTGAAGCTTTCTTT.

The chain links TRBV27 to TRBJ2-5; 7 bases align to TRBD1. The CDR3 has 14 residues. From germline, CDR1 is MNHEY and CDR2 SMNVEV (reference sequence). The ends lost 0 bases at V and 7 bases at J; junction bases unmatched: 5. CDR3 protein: CASSLSVGGGTQYF. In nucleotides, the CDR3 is TGTGCCAGCAGTTTATCAGTAGGGGGCGGGACCCAGTACTTC.

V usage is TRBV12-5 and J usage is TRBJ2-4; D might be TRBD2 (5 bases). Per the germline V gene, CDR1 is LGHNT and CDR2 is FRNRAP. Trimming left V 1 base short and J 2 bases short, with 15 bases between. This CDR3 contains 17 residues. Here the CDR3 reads CASGLEGAPPTKNIQYF. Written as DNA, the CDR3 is TGTGCTAGTGGTTTGGAGGGAGCCCCCCCCACCAAAAACATTCAGTACTTC.

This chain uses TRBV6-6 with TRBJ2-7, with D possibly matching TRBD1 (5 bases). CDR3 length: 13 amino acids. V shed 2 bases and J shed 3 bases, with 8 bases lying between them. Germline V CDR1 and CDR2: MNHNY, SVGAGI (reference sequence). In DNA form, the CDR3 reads TGTGCCAGCAGTTACGGACAAGTCTACGAGCAGTACGTC. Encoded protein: CASSYGQVYEQYV.

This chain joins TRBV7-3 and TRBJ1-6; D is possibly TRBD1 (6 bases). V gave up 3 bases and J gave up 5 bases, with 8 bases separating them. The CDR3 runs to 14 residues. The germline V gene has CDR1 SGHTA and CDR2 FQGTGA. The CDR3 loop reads CASSFGTNNSPLHF. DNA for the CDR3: TGTGCCAGCAGCTTTGGGACAAATAATTCACCCCTCCACTTT. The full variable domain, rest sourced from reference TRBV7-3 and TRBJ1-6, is GAGVSQTPSNKVTEKGKYVELRCDPISGHTALYWYRQSLGQGPEFLIYFQGTGAADDSGLPNDRFFAVRPEGSVSTLKIQRTERGDSAVYLCASSFGTNNSPLHFGNGTRLTVT.

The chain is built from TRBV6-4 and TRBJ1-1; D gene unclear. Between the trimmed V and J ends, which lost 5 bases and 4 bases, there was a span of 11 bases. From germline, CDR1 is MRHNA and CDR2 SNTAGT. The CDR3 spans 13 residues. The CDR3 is CASSRDAGTEAFF. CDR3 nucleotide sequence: TGTGCCAGCAGTCGAGATGCTGGCACTGAAGCTTTCTTT.

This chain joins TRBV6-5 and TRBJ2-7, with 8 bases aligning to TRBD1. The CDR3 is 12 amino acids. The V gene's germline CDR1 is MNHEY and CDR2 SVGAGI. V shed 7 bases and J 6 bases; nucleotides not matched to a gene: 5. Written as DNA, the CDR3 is TGTGCCAGCAACCCTACAGGGGGCGAGCAGTACGTC. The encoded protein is CASNPTGGEQYV.

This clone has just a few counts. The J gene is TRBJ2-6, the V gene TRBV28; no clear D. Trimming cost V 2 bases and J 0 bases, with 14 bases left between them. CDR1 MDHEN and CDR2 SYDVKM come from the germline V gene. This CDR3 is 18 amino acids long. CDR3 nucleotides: TGTGCCAGCAGTTTAGGGTTTAACAGACCCTCTGGGGCCAACGTCCTGACTTTC. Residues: CASSLGFNRPSGANVLTF.